This T cell receptor beta chain comes out of a study of T-cell memory formation after mild COVID-19. TCRdb processed the 5' RACE reads anew with MiXCR; each CDR3 protein has one entry. The table records approximately 170,000 distinct CDR3 sequences, 13% of them present only once. This CDR3 has 14 residues. The germline V gene has CDR1 LGHNA and CDR2 YSLEER. Germline trimming cut 4 bases from V and 8 bases from J; bases unmatched to any gene: 8. This clonotype was recorded many times. This TCR was sampled from a man in his late teens or twenties who had mild COVID-19 (a few samples of this study predate the infection). Cell type and time point are not known. The chain links TRBV4-3 to TRBJ2-1; TRBD1 matches at 7 bases. The material sequenced was PBMCs or a T cell subset sorted from them (not recorded which). CDR3 amino acids: CASSRSRDSYEQFF. CDR3 sequence (DNA): TGCGCCAGCAGCCGGTCCCGGGACAGCTATGAGCAGTTCTTC.